One and the same sample provided the 18 T cell receptor beta chains below, sequenced in a study of shared clonotypes between healthy human individuals. TCRdb keeps only in-frame clones here, not all; method: immunoSEQ multiplex PCR. The top ten clones hold roughly 1.2% of a sample with 1.4 million to 1.5 million clones, roughly 96% of them seen once. The sequencing input was naive CD4+ T cells sorted from blood. Subset noted: CD45RA+ positively selected. These receptors were obtained from a man aged 25-45 years in good health.

The chain joins TRBV5-6 to TRBJ2-1; no clear D gene. The CDR3 runs 15 residues. Germline CDR1 is SGHDT and CDR2 is YYEEEE. V gave up 4 bases and J gave up 4 bases, with 15 bases separating them. CDR3 amino acids: CASSPPAEYYNEQFF. DNA for the CDR3: TGTGCCAGCAGCCCTCCAGCAGAGTATTACAATGAGCAGTTCTTC.

The CDR3 DNA reads as TGTGCCTGGAGAGGGCCGGCAGACAATCAGCCCCAGCATTTT. Translating gives CAWRGPADNQPQHF. The rearrangement links TRBV30 to TRBJ1-5; D ambiguous. The CDR3 is 14 residues long. Trimming left V 3 bases short and J 3 bases short, with 12 bases between. CDR1 and CDR2 (germline): GTSNPN, SVGIG (reference sequence).

As for this clone: One end of the junction varies from germline; a read error may be responsible. CDR3 loop: CASSIAGEGYEQYF. In DNA, the CDR3 is TGTGCCAGCAGCATAGCGGGAGAGGGTTACGAGCAGTACTTC. The genes are TRBV7-6 and TRBJ2-7, with 9 bases that match TRBD2. Germline assignment: CDR1 SGHVS and CDR2 FNYEAQ. The CDR3 loop spans 14 amino acids.

The rearrangement uses TRBV14 and TRBJ2-3, with a tentative D call TRBD1 (6 bases). The CDR3 length is 15 residues. The V gene's germline CDR1 is SGHDN and CDR2 FVKESK. V was trimmed by 3 bases and J by 4 bases, leaving 14 bases between them. The CDR3 loop is CASSHAAGDADTQYF. The CDR3 DNA is TGTGCCAGCAGCCACGCCGCAGGGGACGCAGATACGCAGTATTTT.

The rearrangement links TRBV6-1 to TRBJ2-1; 10 nucleotides agree with TRBD2. J was trimmed by 9 bases and V by 7 bases; bases with no gene match: 12. In germline, CDR1 is MNHNS, CDR2 SASEGT. This CDR3 is built from 15 residues. For the CDR3, the DNA is TGTGCCAGCATTGTCGTGGCTAGCGGGAGCGGTGAGCAGTTCTTC. This translates into CASIVVASGSGEQFF.

The CDR3 coding sequence is TGCAGCGTAACTAGCGGGTACACAGATACGCAGTATTTT. It encodes CSVTSGYTDTQYF. The chain is built from TRBV29-1 and TRBJ2-3, with 9 bases lining up with TRBD2. From germline, CDR1 is SQVTM and CDR2 ANQGSEA. With V trimmed by 6 bases and J by 2 bases, 3 bases remained unmatched. This CDR3 has 13 residues.

About this clone: Other DNA sequences in this sample translate to the same CDR3. This chain links TRBV2 with TRBJ2-7; D is unresolved. CDR1 SNHLY and CDR2 FYNNEI come from the germline V gene. Trimming took off 1 base at V and 4 bases at J, with 8 bases between the two ends. CDR3 size: 13 residues. CDR3 nucleotide sequence: TGTGCCAGCAGTGAAGGGGTTCAATACGAGCAGTACTTC. Amino acid sequence: CASSEGVQYEQYF.

The rearrangement joins TRBV6-1 to TRBJ2-7; the D gene is possibly TRBD1 (6 bases). The germline CDR1 and CDR2 sequences are MNHNS and SASEGT. CDR3 length: 14 residues. V was cut by 0 bases and J by 7 bases, with 13 bases left in between. In DNA, the CDR3 is TGTGCCAGCAGTGAAGCCCCTAGGGGGTCGGAGCAGTACTTC. This translates into CASSEAPRGSEQYF.

The rearrangement links TRBV7-6 to TRBJ2-1; D unresolved. The CDR3 is 16 amino acids. In germline, CDR1 is SGHVS, CDR2 FNYEAQ. V was cut by 5 bases and J by 2 bases, with 16 bases left in between. The CDR3 reads CASSKSRPAPYNEQFF. CDR3 DNA sequence: TGTGCCAGCAGCAAGTCCCGTCCAGCCCCCTACAATGAGCAGTTCTTC.

The chain recombines TRBV30 with TRBJ1-1; D not certain. The V end lost 3 bases, the J end lost 1 base, and 9 bases lay between the germline ends. Germline CDR1 reads GTSNPN; CDR2 reads SVGIG (reference sequence). The CDR3 has 13 amino acids. CDR3 amino acids: CAWSLAQNTEAFF. Written as DNA, the CDR3 is TGTGCCTGGAGCTTAGCCCAGAACACTGAAGCTTTCTTT.

The J gene is TRBJ1-2, the V gene TRBV7-9; D uncertain. The V gene's germline CDR1 is SEHNR and CDR2 FQNEAQ (reference sequence). Trimming removed 2 bases from V and 1 base from J, with 11 bases in between. The CDR3 runs 15 residues. CDR3 in amino acids: CASSLLANLNYGYTF. In DNA form, the CDR3 reads TGTGCCAGCAGCTTACTAGCAAACCTTAACTATGGCTACACCTTC.

CDR3: CACLDLRSYEQYF. In DNA form, the CDR3 reads TGTGCCTGCTTGGACTTAAGATCCTACGAGCAGTACTTC. This sequence joins TRBV30 and TRBJ2-7, with D maybe TRBD2 (5 bases). The CDR3 is 13 amino acids. The V and J ends lost 6 bases and 1 base respectively, with 13 bases between them. CDR1 GTSNPN and CDR2 SVGIG come from the germline V gene (reference sequence).

The chain combines TRBV9 with TRBJ1-1; 7 bases agree with TRBD1. Germline CDR1 SGDLS, CDR2 YYNGEE. With 2 bases clipped from V and 3 bases from J, the junction kept 7 bases outside the gene matches. CDR3 length: 15 amino acids. The CDR3 loop reads CASSVRTGQYTEAFF. The CDR3 region has the DNA TGTGCCAGCAGCGTTCGGACAGGACAGTACACTGAAGCTTTCTTT.

V usage is TRBV18 and J usage is TRBJ2-7, with 7 positions matching TRBD1. The CDR3 runs 14 residues. Trimming cost V 2 bases and J 6 bases; bases outside gene matches: 7. CDR1 KGHSH and CDR2 LQKENI come from the germline V gene. The CDR3 bases are TGTGCCAGCTCACCATGGGGAACAGGGGTCGAGCAGTACTTC. It codes for CASSPWGTGVEQYF. Complete variable domain (other parts from reference TRBV18 and TRBJ2-7): NAGVMQNPRHLVRRRGQEARLRCSPMKGHSHVYWYRQLPEEGLKFMVYLQKENIIDESGMPKERFSAEFPKEGPSILRIQQVVRGDSAAYFCASSPWGTGVEQYFGPGTRLTVT.

Comments on this clone: Other DNA sequences in the same sample also yield this CDR3. V usage is TRBV7-2 and J usage is TRBJ2-5; D unresolved. CDR1 SGHTA and CDR2 FQGNSA come from the germline V gene. Trimming took 1 base from V and 5 from J, leaving 8 bases between them. This CDR3 has 13 residues. The CDR3 loop reads CASSLGVGETQYF. In nucleotides, the CDR3 is TGTGCCAGCAGCTTAGGGGTGGGGGAGACCCAGTACTTC.

The chain carries TRBV27 and TRBJ2-5; 8 bases are shared with TRBD1. Germline V gene lookup returns CDR1 MNHEY and CDR2 SMNVEV (reference sequence). This CDR3 comprises 13 residues. V was pared by 3 bases and J by 4 bases, with 1 base of the junction left unmatched. The CDR3 sequence: CASSFDRGETQYF. The CDR3 DNA reads as TGTGCCAGCAGTTTCGACAGGGGAGAGACCCAGTACTTC.

This clone appeared once. This chain joins TRBV7-2 and TRBJ2-5, with 9 bases fitting TRBD1. CDR3 length: 13 amino acids. CDR1 SGHTA and CDR2 FQGNSA come from the germline V gene. The J segment lost 5 bases and the V segment lost 5 bases, leaving 3 bases of the junction unmatched. CDR3 coding DNA: TGTGCCAGCAGCAGGACAGGGGTGGAGACCCAGTACTTC. This sequence encodes CASSRTGVETQYF.

This sequence joins TRBV11-2 and TRBJ2-7; perhaps TRBD2 as D (5 bases). The CDR3 covers 15 residues. The germline V gene has CDR1 SGHAT and CDR2 FQNNGV. V was shortened by 3 bases and J by 5 bases, with 17 bases between the two germline ends. The CDR3 region is CASSLEALQLNEQYF. The CDR3 DNA is TGTGCCAGCAGCTTGGAGGCTCTCCAGCTTAACGAGCAGTACTTC.